This T cell receptor (beta chain) was sequenced for a study of neurological immune-mediated disorders. The unsorted libraries were generated from a total of 2 million PBMCs, which had been stored in RNAlater at -80 C. The making of cDNA relied on 5'RACE with 10-nucleotide random UMIs. Over 170 million TCR-beta sequences from 15-18 subjects came out of each sequencing run. MiXCR, applied by TCRdb to the 5' RACE reads, yields one record per CDR3 protein. Counted here are around 78,000 distinct CDR3 sequences, more than 15% occurring once; the ten biggest clones make up 15% to 17%. CDR1 MNHEY and CDR2 SVGEGT come from the germline V gene. CDR3 size: 15 residues. Losses at the gene ends were 6 bases for V and 4 bases for J; bases not matched to a gene: 7. General observations from the study: Private repertoires in all groups were suggested, as expanded clones shared no CDR3 amino acid sequences across subjects.

This clonotype came up many times. The antigen remains unidentified. V usage is TRBV6-2 or TRBV6-3 and J usage is TRBJ1-5; TRBD1 matches at 9 bases. The sequence came from a woman in her 40s in good health. Material for sequencing was PBMCs. The CDR3 loop is CASRPTGGQNQPQHF. DNA for the CDR3: TGTGCCAGCAGACCTACAGGGGGCCAAAATCAGCCCCAGCATTTT.